One and the same sample provided the 16 T cell receptor beta chains below, sequenced in a study of T cell repertoires in cytomegalovirus infection (dated by TCRdb to the late 2010s). The sample's treatment or condition label, decoded: in vitro stimulation with specific CMV peptide epitopes to enrich CMV-specific T cells. Sequencing was performed on an Illumina HiSeq 1500. TCRdb handled the public reads itself, with Q25 trimming in fastp and clone calling in MiXCR, and kept productive beta chains. Identical CDR3 proteins give one entry, which carries the most common genes and DNA. Across this sample there are 700,000 to 900,000 distinct CDR3 sequences, with just under 30% seen only once. About an eighth of the sample lies in the top ten. What these receptors recognize is not known. Specimen: cultured CD8+ T cells from PBMCs, collected from culture after CMV antigen stimulation. These receptors were collected from a human donor in good health (CMV status not recorded). Some clones in this sample may be carry-over from other donors' samples.

This clonotype turned up a few times. This rearrangement joins TRBV20-1 to TRBJ1-1; D unclear. The CDR3 runs to 14 residues. Deletions cut 3 bases from V and 0 bases from J, with 11 bases between. The germline gives CDR1 DFQATT, CDR2 SNEGSKA (reference sequence). The CDR3 DNA is TGCAGTGCTAGGCTCGGGGTAGTGAACACTGAAGCTTTCTTT. It specifies CSARLGVVNTEAFF.

The chain recombines TRBV6-2 or TRBV6-3 with TRBJ2-1; D is perhaps TRBD1 (6 bases). Per the germline V gene, CDR1 is MNHEY and CDR2 is SVGEGT. Trimming shortened V by 8 bases and J by 3 bases, and 14 bases separated the two germline ends. The length of the CDR3 is 14 residues. The DNA of the CDR3 is TGTGCCAGCTCCGGGACAACGATCTACAATGAGCAGTTCTTC. It translates to CASSGTTIYNEQFF.

This clonotype was detected only a few times. The chain joins TRBV7-9 to TRBJ1-1; 7 nucleotides match TRBD1. Germline values: CDR1 SEHNR, CDR2 FQNEAQ (reference sequence). Trimming cost V 5 bases and J 11 bases; bases outside gene matches: 14. The CDR3 is made up of 14 amino acids. CDR3 in DNA: TGTGCCAGCAGCCCCGAGGGGGCCAGGTTTAGGGCTTTCTTT. Its protein is CASSPEGARFRAFF.

This clonotype occurred many times. This chain joins TRBV12-3 or TRBV12-4 and TRBJ1-1; 10 bases are a match to TRBD1. The trim removed 5 bases at V and 0 bases at J, leaving 12 bases unmatched. The CDR3 is made up of 18 amino acids. The CDR3: CASSPTLRTGGMNTEAFF. The CDR3 coding sequence is TGTGCCAGCAGTCCAACCCTAAGGACAGGGGGAATGAACACTGAAGCTTTCTTT.

This sequence joins TRBV2 and TRBJ1-2; no firm D call. The V end was cut by 4 bases, the J end by 3 bases, with 12 bases between. The germline V gene has CDR1 SNHLY and CDR2 FYNNEI. The CDR3 runs to 14 residues. The CDR3 coding sequence is TGTGCCAGCAGTGGGGAGTCTCGGTACTATGGCTACACCTTC. Encoded protein: CASSGESRYYGYTF. Drawing the rest from reference TRBV2 and TRBJ1-2, the complete variable domain is EPEVTQTPSHQVTQMGQEVILRCVPISNHLYFYWYRQILGQKVEFLVSFYNNEISEKSEIFDDQFSVERPDGSNFTLKIRSTKLEDSAMYFCASSGESRYYGYTFGSGTRLTVV.

The table lists this clonotype with many counts. This sequence joins TRBV7-2 and TRBJ2-7, with 8 positions matching TRBD2. Germline values: CDR1 SGHTA, CDR2 FQGNSA. This CDR3 has 17 amino acids. The J segment lost 2 bases and the V segment lost 1 base, leaving 10 bases of the junction unmatched. DNA of the CDR3: TGTGCCAGCAGCTTAGATATAGCGGGGAACCCACCCTACGAGCAGTACGTC. It encodes CASSLDIAGNPPYEQYV.

This clonotype has a handful of counts. The V and J genes are TRBV7-9 and TRBJ2-1; 8 positions agree with TRBD1. The CDR3 length is 15 residues. Trimming at V came to 2 bases and at J to 6 bases, leaving 6 bases not matched to a gene. Germline loops: CDR1 SEHNR, CDR2 FQNEAQ (reference sequence). CDR3 protein: CASSLPGTGRNEQFF. The CDR3 DNA follows: TGTGCCAGCAGCTTACCGGGGACAGGCCGCAATGAGCAGTTCTTC.

Concerning this clonotype itself: With a much larger clone just one base away, this may be a read error. The chain uses TRBV7-9 and TRBJ1-3, with D uncertain. Trimming took off 3 bases at V and 4 bases at J, with 4 bases between the two ends. The CDR3 totals 12 residues. From germline, CDR1 is SEHNR and CDR2 FQNEAQ (reference sequence). CDR3 bases: TGTGCCAGCAGCTTTTGGGGAAACACCATATATTTT. Protein sequence: CASSFWGNTIYF.

This clonotype was detected only a few times. This sequence joins TRBV4-1 and TRBJ2-4; 12 positions agree with TRBD1. This CDR3 is built from 18 residues. Looked up from germline, CDR1 is MGHRA and CDR2 is YSYEKL. V lost 3 bases, J lost 3 bases, and 9 bases stayed unmatched. CDR3 in DNA: TGCGCCAGCAGCCATCCGGGACAGGGGGCCGGGGGCAAAAACATTCAGTACTTC. This gives the protein CASSHPGQGAGGKNIQYF.

The chain uses TRBV7-6 and TRBJ2-1, with D tentatively TRBD2 (6 bases). The CDR3 runs 14 residues. Per germline, CDR1 SGHVS and CDR2 FNYEAQ. Deletions cut 6 bases from V and 4 bases from J, with 13 bases between. DNA for the CDR3: TGTGCCAGCAGTGGGCGGGGTCCGTACAATGAGCAGTTCTTC. Amino acids: CASSGRGPYNEQFF.

V gene TRBV27 combines with J gene TRBJ1-5, with D maybe TRBD1 (5 bases). The CDR3 is 18 amino acids. From germline, CDR1 is MNHEY and CDR2 SMNVEV (reference sequence). V shed 2 bases and J shed 0 bases, with 17 bases lying between them. In DNA, the CDR3 is TGTGCCAGCAGTTTAAAGGTACCGACAGTTTATAGCAATCAGCCCCAGCATTTT. Amino acids: CASSLKVPTVYSNQPQHF.

As for this clonotype: The conserved closing phenylalanine or tryptophan is absent in this CDR3, likely reflecting a read error. No DNA is shown, since the ends of the CDR3 on it are uncertain; the CDR3 is the one TCRdb lists. This chain joins TRBV5-4 and TRBJ1-2; TRBD1 is taken as the D call from the table, unchecked against the DNA. Ends included, the CDR3 has 13 residues. CDR1 is SGHNT and CDR2 is YYREEE in the germline V gene (reference sequence). The CDR3 loop is CASSFTGTGEREI.

This chain joins TRBV18 and TRBJ2-7, with a tentative D call TRBD2 (5 bases). The CDR3 extends over 15 amino acids. Germline V gene data show CDR1 as KGHSH and CDR2 as LQKENI. V was cut by 6 bases and J by 1 base, with 16 bases left in between. The CDR3 loop reads CASSPLSGPSYEQYF. In nucleotides, the CDR3 is TGTGCCAGCTCTCCGTTGAGCGGCCCTTCCTACGAGCAGTACTTC.

This chain uses TRBV4-3 with TRBJ2-2; D uncertain. Trimming stripped 3 bases from V and 0 bases from J, with 8 bases between. The CDR3 extends over 15 amino acids. Germline CDR1 is LGHNA and CDR2 is YSLEER. The CDR3 nucleotides read TGCGCCAGCAGCCACGGACGCGCGAACACCGGGGAGCTGTTTTTT. Translated: CASSHGRANTGELFF.

This chain joins TRBV19 and TRBJ2-3, with D unresolved. V shed 7 bases and J shed 3 bases, with 11 bases lying between them. CDR1 is LNHDA, CDR2 SQIVND, per germline (reference sequence). CDR3 size: 13 residues. The CDR3 DNA follows: TGTGCCAGTACCACGCTTGGGACAGATACGCAGTATTTT. It specifies CASTTLGTDTQYF.

The chain uses TRBV20-1 and TRBJ1-1; D gene uncertain. The germline V gene encodes CDR1 DFQATT and CDR2 SNEGSKA (reference sequence). This CDR3 has 13 residues. V dropped 0 bases and J dropped 3 bases, with 8 bases sitting between them. CDR3 residues: CSARERMYTEAFF. CDR3 sequence (DNA): TGCAGTGCTAGAGAACGGATGTACACTGAAGCTTTCTTT.